Here is one T cell receptor beta chain with its context. This entry comes from a study of blood T cell repertoires in COVID-19. Study context: Sites in the United States, Italy and Spain provided acute and convalescent COVID-19 samples. Sample material is recorded as cDNA or gDNA derived from T cells, B-cell-depleted T cells, or PBMCs.

Germline CDR1 reads MGHRA; CDR2 reads YSYEKL. The germline V and J ends were trimmed by 1 base and 2 bases, with 11 bases remaining between them. The CDR3 length is 15 residues. As handled by the study authors: How many nucleated cells were present was estimated from reference gene primer amplification. TCRdb keeps only in-frame clones here, not all; method: immunoSEQ multiplex PCR. V and J calls plus clone size are reproduced from that table; the DNA served to infer D and trimming. The sample has a few hundred thousand clones; 70% to 90% are singletons. This clonotype was obtained from a man of 80 years or more with acute or convalescent COVID-19. Sequencing input: peripheral blood. The chain carries TRBV4-1 and TRBJ2-5; a possible D gene is TRBD2 (6 bases). In DNA, the CDR3 is TGCGCCAGCAGCCAAGGCCCGGGGGTTCAAGAGACCCAGTACTTC. It specifies CASSQGPGVQETQYF.